The entry that follows covers one T cell receptor (beta chain) sequence. The antigen is unknown. Extracted RNA was reverse transcribed, and the resulting cDNA served as sequencing template. This table comes from immunoSEQ multiplex PCR, and its TCRdb copy is limited to in-frame clones, with some not included. The data hold approximately 150,000 clones, with 40% to 50% observed a single time. The data are from a study of CD8+ T cells in alopecia areata. Across the whole study: Each of the treated patients was given oral tofacitinib, 5 to 10 mg twice daily, for moderate-to-severe alopecia areata. The study, taken as a whole, reports: Scalp samples also yield sequences of resident alphabeta T cells from normal skin.

Germline CDR1 is DFQATT and CDR2 is SNEGSKA (reference sequence). This CDR3 is built from 11 residues. The V end was cut by 4 bases, the J end by 10 bases, with 11 bases between. The study team obtained lesional scalp punch biopsies and peripheral blood from alopecia areata patients. The receptor was isolated from a human donor with alopecia areata. V is TRBV20-1 and J is TRBJ2-1; unclear D gene. Sequenced input: CD4+ T cells sorted from blood. CDR3: CSATGGREQFF. CDR3 nucleotides: TGCAGTGCTACTGGCGGCAGGGAGCAGTTCTTC.